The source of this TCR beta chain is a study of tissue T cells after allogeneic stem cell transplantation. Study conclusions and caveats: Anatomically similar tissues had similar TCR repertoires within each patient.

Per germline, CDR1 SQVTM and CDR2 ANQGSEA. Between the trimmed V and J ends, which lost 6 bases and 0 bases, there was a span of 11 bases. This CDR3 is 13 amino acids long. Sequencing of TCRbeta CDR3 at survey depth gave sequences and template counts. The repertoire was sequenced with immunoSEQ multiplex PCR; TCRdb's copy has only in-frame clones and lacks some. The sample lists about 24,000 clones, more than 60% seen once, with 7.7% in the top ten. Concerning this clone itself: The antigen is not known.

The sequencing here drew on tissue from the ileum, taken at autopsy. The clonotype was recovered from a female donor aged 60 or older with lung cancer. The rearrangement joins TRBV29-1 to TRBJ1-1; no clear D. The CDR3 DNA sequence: TGCAGCGTGCGGGAACTGATGAACACTGAAGCTTTCTTT. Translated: CSVRELMNTEAFF. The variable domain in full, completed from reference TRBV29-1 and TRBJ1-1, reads SAVISQKPSRDICQRGTSLTIQCQVDSQVTMMFWYRQQPGQSLTLIATANQGSEATYESGFVIDKFPISRPNLTFSTLTVSNMSPEDSSIYLCSVRELMNTEAFFGQGTRLTVV.